The subject of this entry is one TCR beta chain. Its specificity is unknown. PCR used 60 Vbeta primers and 13 Jbeta primers. Original data processing: A later analysis counted about 80 million unique TCR beta chains, 10 million to 12 million shared. Measured with immunoSEQ multiplex PCR; TCRdb has only the in-frame clones, and not every one. The V and J calls and clone size are taken from that table; D and trimming were inferred from the DNA. Of about 170,000 clones listed, 77% were seen once; the top ten hold 1.4% to 1.5%. The sample originates from a study of cytomegalovirus exposure and HLA in healthy donors. Study results and limitations: Presence/absence analyses assumed roughly uniform sequencing depth across donors, which may not hold. A later analysis linked a missense variant in DCLRE1C to the trimming of TCR beta V and J genes. Reports indicate that TCR beta sequences accurately predicted the HLA-A and HLA-B alleles of most subjects.

Per the germline V gene, CDR1 is MNHNS and CDR2 is SASEGT. The germline V and J ends were trimmed by 8 bases and 2 bases, with 16 bases remaining between them. The CDR3 is made up of 14 amino acids. The sequenced material came from PBMCs. This clonotype was sampled from a woman under 40 in good health and CMV-seropositive. The chain has TRBV6-1 and TRBJ2-7; possible D gene TRBD2, 6 bases. Here the CDR3 DNA reads TGTGCCAGCGTTGGGCGCGGGATTCCCTACGAGCAGTACTTC. Protein product: CASVGRGIPYEQYF.